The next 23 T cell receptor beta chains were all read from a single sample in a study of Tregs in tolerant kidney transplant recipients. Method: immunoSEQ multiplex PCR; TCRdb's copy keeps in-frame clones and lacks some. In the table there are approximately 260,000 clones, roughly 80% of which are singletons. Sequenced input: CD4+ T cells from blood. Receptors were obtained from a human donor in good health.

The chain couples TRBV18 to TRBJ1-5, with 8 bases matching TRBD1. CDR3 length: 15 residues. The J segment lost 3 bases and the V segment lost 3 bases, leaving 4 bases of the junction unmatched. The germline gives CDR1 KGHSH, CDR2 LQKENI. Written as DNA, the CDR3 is TGTGCCAGCTCACCCACAGGGGGAGCCAATCAGCCCCAGCATTTT. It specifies CASSPTGGANQPQHF.

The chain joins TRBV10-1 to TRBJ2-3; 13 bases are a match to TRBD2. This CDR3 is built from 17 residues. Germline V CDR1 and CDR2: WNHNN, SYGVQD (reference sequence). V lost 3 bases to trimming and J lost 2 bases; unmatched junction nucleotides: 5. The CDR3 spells CASSDVGLAGLTDTQYF. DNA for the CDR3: TGCGCCAGCAGTGATGTGGGACTAGCGGGGCTCACAGATACGCAGTATTTT.

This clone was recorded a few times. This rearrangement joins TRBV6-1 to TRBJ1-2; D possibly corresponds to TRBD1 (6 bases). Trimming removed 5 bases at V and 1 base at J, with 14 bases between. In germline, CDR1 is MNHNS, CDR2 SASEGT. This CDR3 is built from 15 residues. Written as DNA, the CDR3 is TGTGCCAGCAGTCGATGGGCAGGGGATAACTATGGCTACACCTTC. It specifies CASSRWAGDNYGYTF.

This CDR3 reads CSETEGAGETQYF. For the CDR3, the DNA is TGCAGCGAGACCGAGGGGGCAGGAGAGACCCAGTACTTC. V and J are TRBV29-1 and TRBJ2-5, with 7 bases matching TRBD1. The CDR3 loop spans 13 amino acids. CDR1 SQVTM and CDR2 ANQGSEA come from the germline V gene. V lost 7 bases and J lost 4; bases outside the gene matches: 9.

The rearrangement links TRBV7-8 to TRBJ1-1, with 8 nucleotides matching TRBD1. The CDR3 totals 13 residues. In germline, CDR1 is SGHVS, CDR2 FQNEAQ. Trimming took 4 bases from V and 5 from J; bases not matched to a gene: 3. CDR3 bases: TGTGCCAGCAGCTGGACAGGGCAGACTGAAGCTTTCTTT. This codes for CASSWTGQTEAFF. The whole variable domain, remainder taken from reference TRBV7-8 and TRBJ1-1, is GAGVSQSPRYKVAKRGQDVALRCDPISGHVSLFWYQQALGQGPEFLTYFQNEAQLDKSGLPSDRFFAERPEGSVSTLKIQRTQQEDSAVYLCASSWTGQTEAFFGQGTRLTVV.

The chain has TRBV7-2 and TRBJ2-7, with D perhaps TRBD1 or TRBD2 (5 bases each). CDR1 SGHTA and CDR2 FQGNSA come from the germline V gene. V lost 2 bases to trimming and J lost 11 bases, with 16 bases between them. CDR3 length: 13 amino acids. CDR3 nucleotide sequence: TGTGCCAGCAGCTTAAAGACCCGGGACCGGGAGTACTTC. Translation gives CASSLKTRDREYF.

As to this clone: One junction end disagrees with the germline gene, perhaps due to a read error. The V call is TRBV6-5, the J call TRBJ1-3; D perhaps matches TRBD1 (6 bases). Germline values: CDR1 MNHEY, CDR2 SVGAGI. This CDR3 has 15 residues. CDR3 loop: CASRTDRSSGNAIYF. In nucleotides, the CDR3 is TGTGCCAGCAGGACTGACAGGAGCTCTGGAAACGCCATATATTTT.

The CDR3 protein is CASSYSLAGGTDTQYF. The DNA for the CDR3 is TGTGCCAGCAGTTACTCTTTAGCGGGAGGGACAGATACGCAGTATTTT. This chain connects TRBV6-5 to TRBJ2-3, with 11 bases lining up with TRBD2. The CDR3 extends over 16 amino acids. Germline CDR1 MNHEY, CDR2 SVGAGI. Unmatched junction bases numbered 2, after V lost 0 bases and J lost 3 bases.

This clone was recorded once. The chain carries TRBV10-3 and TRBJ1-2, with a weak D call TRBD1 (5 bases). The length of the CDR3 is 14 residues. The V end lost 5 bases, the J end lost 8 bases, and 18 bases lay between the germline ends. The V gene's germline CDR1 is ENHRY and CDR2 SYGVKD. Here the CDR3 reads CAISTGPRGQGYTF. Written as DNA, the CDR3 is TGTGCCATCAGTACGGGACCTAGGGGCCAAGGCTACACCTTC.

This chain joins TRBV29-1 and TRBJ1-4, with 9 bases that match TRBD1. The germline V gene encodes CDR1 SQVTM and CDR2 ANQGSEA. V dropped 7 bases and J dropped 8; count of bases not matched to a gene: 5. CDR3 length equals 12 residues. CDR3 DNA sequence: TGCAGCGCAGGGACAGGGCAGGAAAAACTGTTTTTT. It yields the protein CSAGTGQEKLFF.

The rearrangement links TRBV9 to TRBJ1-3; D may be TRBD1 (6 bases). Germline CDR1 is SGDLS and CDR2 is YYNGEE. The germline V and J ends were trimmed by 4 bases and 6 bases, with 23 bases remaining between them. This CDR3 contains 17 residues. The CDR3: CASSPKYSRDTQNTIYF. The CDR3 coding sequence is TGTGCCAGCAGCCCTAAATACAGCCGGGACACGCAAAACACCATATATTTT.

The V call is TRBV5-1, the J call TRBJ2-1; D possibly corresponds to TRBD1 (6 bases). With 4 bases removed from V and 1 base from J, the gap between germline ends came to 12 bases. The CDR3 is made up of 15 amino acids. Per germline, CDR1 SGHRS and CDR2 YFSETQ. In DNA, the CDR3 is TGCGCCAGCAGCGAACAGGGAAGTTCCTACAATGAGCAGTTCTTC. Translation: CASSEQGSSYNEQFF.

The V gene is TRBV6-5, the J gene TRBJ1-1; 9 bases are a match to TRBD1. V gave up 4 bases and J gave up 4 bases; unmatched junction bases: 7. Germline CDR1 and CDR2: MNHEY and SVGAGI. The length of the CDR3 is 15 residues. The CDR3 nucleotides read TGTGCCAGCAGTTGGGGTCCGGACAGGGGCACTGAAGCTTTCTTT. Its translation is CASSWGPDRGTEAFF.

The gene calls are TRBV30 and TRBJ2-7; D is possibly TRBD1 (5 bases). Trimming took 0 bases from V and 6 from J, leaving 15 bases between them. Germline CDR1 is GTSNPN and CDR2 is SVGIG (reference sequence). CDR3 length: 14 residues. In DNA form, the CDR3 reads TGTGCCTGGAGTGTCAGCCTCAGGGCGGTCGAGCAGTACTTC. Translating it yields CAWSVSLRAVEQYF.

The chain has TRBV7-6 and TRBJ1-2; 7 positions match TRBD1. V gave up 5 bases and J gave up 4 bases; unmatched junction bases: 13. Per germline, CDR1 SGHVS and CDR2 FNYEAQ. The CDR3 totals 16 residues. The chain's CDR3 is CASSPRSGTASYGYTF. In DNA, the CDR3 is TGTGCCAGCAGCCCGAGATCCGGGACAGCTTCCTATGGCTACACCTTC. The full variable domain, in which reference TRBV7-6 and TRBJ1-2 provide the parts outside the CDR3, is GAGVSQSPRYKVTKRGQDVALRCDPISGHVSLYWYRQALGQGPEFLTYFNYEAQQDKSGLPNDRFSAERPEGSISTLTIQRTEQRDSAMYRCASSPRSGTASYGYTFGSGTRLTVV.

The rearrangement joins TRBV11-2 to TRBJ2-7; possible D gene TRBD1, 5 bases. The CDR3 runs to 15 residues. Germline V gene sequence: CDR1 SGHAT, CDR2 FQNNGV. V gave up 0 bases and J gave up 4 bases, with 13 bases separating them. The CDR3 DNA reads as TGTGCCAGCAGCTTAGATAGGGGCCTCGTGTACGAGCAGTACTTC. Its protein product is CASSLDRGLVYEQYF.

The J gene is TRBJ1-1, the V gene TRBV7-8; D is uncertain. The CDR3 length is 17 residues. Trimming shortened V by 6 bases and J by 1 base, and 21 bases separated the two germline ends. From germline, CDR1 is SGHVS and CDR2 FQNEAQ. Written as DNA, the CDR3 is TGTGCCAGCAGTCGTAATGCCCCGGGTGAGAGGAACACTGAAGCTTTCTTT. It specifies CASSRNAPGERNTEAFF.

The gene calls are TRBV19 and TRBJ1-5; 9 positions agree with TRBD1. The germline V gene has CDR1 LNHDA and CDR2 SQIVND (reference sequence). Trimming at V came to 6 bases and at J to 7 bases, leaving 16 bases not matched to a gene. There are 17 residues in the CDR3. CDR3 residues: CASSKRQGVESIQPQHF. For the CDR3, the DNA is TGTGCCAGTAGCAAAAGACAGGGGGTGGAATCAATCCAGCCCCAGCATTTT.

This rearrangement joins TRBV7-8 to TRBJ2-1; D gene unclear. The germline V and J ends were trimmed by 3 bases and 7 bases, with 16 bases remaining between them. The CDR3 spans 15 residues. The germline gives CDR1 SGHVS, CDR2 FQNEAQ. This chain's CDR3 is CASSLASIDVNEQFF. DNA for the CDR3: TGTGCCAGCAGCTTGGCGAGTATAGATGTGAATGAGCAGTTCTTC.

The CDR3 here is CAWMGQGNEKLFF. CDR3 nucleotides: TGTGCCTGGATGGGACAGGGGAATGAAAAACTGTTTTTT. The chain joins TRBV30 to TRBJ1-4; 10 nucleotides line up with TRBD1. Germline V CDR1 and CDR2: GTSNPN, SVGIG (reference sequence). This CDR3 spans 13 amino acids. V shed 4 bases, J shed 5 bases, and the junction held 1 base outside the gene matches.

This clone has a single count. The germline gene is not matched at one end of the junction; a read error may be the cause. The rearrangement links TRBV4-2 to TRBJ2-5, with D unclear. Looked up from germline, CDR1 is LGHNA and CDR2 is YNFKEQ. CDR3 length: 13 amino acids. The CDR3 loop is CANSRNQQETQYF. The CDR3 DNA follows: TGTGCCAACAGCCGCAACCAGCAAGAGACCCAGTACTTC.

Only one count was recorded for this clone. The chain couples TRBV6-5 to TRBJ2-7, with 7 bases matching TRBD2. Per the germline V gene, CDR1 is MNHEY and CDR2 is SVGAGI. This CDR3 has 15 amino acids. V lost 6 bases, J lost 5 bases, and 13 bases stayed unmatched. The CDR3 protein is CASRIRPGLPNEQYF. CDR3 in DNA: TGTGCCAGCAGAATTCGGCCGGGACTACCGAACGAGCAGTACTTC.

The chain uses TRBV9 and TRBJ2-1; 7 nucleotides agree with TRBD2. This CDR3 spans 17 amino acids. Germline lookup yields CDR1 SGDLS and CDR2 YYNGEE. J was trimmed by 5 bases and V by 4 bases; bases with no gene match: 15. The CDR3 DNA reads TGTGCCAGCAGCTTGGGGGGGGTGGGACTAATCGACAATGAGCAGTTCTTC. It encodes CASSLGGVGLIDNEQFF. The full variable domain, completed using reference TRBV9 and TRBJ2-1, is DSGVTQTPKHLITATGQRVTLRCSPRSGDLSVYWYQQSLDQGLQFLIQYYNGEERAKGNILERFSAQQFPDLHSELNLSSLELGDSALYFCASSLGGVGLIDNEQFFGPGTRLTVL.